Sequencing of this T cell receptor beta chain was carried out in a study of regulatory T cells in long-lasting Graves disease. J was trimmed by 4 bases and V by 2 bases; bases with no gene match: 8. This CDR3 region has 16 residues. Germline loops: CDR1 DFQATT, CDR2 SNEGSKA (reference sequence). Time point in this sample: newly diagnosed GD, antithyroid drugs for less than 3 months. RNA isolated from PBMCs was used to make the TCR library. For TCR beta, libraries came from iRepertoire HTBI primers and Arm-PCR of CDR3 regions. TCRdb processed the multiplex PCR reads anew with MiXCR; each CDR3 protein has one entry. The sample lists over 500,000 distinct CDR3 sequences, roughly 15% seen once, with 12% in the top ten. These data were also filed under a second study, of T cells in Graves' hyperthyroidism and ophthalmopathy.

This chain uses TRBV20-1 with TRBJ2-2; TRBD2 aligns across 9 bases. The source of this sequence is a man aged 18 to 30 with Graves disease. Material: peripheral blood mononuclear cells (PBMCs), obtained at new diagnosis, from a patient treated with antithyroid drugs. As DNA, the CDR3 is TGCAGTGCTAGACCCAGGGGGACTAGCCTCACCGGGGAGCTGTTTTTT. It specifies CSARPRGTSLTGELFF.